Listed below are T cell receptor beta chains from one sample, sequenced in a study of blood T cell repertoires in COVID-19. Sequenced by immunoSEQ multiplex PCR; TCRdb stores in-frame clones only, minus some. The repertoire has fewer than 300,000 clones, more than 75% of them found once; the top ten carry 0.9% to 1%. The sample was peripheral blood. All receptors come from a woman in her forties who had recovered from COVID-19. CDR3s include the opening cysteine and the closing phenylalanine or tryptophan. D genes are given only for firm matches. A clone size is listed for some rows: how often the clone was seen (once, few, many), or a class if it is expanded.

V	size	D	J	CDR3	DNA
TRBV5-1	once	.	TRBJ2-1	CASSLVAGATPGEQFF	TGCGCCAGCAGCTTGGTGGCGGGGGCTACCCCCGGTGAGCAGTTCTTC
TRBV27	.	.	TRBJ2-1	CASSPGKHNEQFF	TGTGCCAGCAGCCCCGGGAAACACAATGAGCAGTTCTTC
TRBV21-1	.	.	TRBJ2-3	CASAPGSRGGDTQYF	TGTGCCAGCGCCCCGGGCAGCAGGGGTGGAGATACGCAGTATTTT
TRBV30	.	TRBD1	TRBJ1-2	CAWSVMAGGYGYTF	TGTGCCTGGAGTGTAATGGCAGGGGGGTATGGCTACACCTTC
TRBV9	.	.	TRBJ2-5	CASSPLGRGQETQYF	TGTGCCAGCAGCCCCCTGGGCAGGGGCCAAGAGACCCAGTACTTC
TRBV13	.	.	TRBJ1-2	CASSLGHRVHGYTF	TGTGCCAGCAGCTTAGGCCACAGGGTACATGGCTACACCTTC
TRBV9	.	TRBD1	TRBJ2-7	CASTRSRDRGDEQYF	TGTGCCAGCACCAGAAGTCGGGACAGGGGGGACGAGCAGTACTTC
TRBV9	.	.	TRBJ1-1	CASSRSGIEAFF	TGTGCCAGCAGCCGCTCGGGGATCGAAGCTTTCTTT
TRBV19	.	.	TRBJ1-1	CASSPTDSEAFF	TGTGCCAGTAGCCCTACGGACAGTGAAGCTTTCTTT
TRBV11-2	once	.	TRBJ2-1	CASSFRTPYNEQFF	TGTGCCAGCAGTTTTCGGACACCCTACAATGAGCAGTTCTTC
TRBV5-1	few	.	TRBJ2-5	CASSLWGTSSAQETQYF	TGCGCCAGCAGCTTGTGGGGGACTTCGAGCGCGCAAGAGACCCAGTACTTC
TRBV5-6	.	TRBD2	TRBJ2-3	CASSLGGGRTSPADTQYF	TGTGCCAGCAGCTTGGGGGGCGGGAGAACCTCACCTGCAGATACGCAGTATTTT
TRBV19	.	TRBD2	TRBJ2-7	CASSGTLGLGSYEQYF	TGTGCCAGTAGTGGAACGTTGGGACTAGGCTCCTACGAGCAGTACTTC
TRBV5-8	.	.	TRBJ1-6	CASSPRAPNSPLHF	TGTGCCAGCAGCCCGCGGGCCCCCAATTCACCCCTCCACTTT
TRBV19	.	.	TRBJ2-3	CATKGREPDTQYF	TGTGCCACTAAAGGCCGGGAGCCAGATACGCAGTATTTT
TRBV29-1	.	.	TRBJ1-1	CSVTGQRMNTEAFF	TGCAGCGTCACCGGACAGCGGATGAACACTGAAGCTTTCTTT
TRBV5-6	.	TRBD2	TRBJ2-7	CASSFREGYEQYF	TGTGCCAGCAGCTTCCGGGAGGGCTACGAGCAGTACTTC
TRBV4-2	.	TRBD2	TRBJ2-2	CASGAGLAKTGELFF	TGTGCCAGCGGAGCGGGACTAGCGAAGACCGGGGAGCTGTTTTTT
TRBV6-2/TRBV6-3	few	TRBD2	TRBJ2-7	CASSPGTSGYEQYF	TGTGCCAGCAGTCCCGGGACTAGCGGCTACGAGCAGTACTTC
TRBV11-2	.	.	TRBJ1-3	CASSLGGVSGNTIYF	TGTGCCAGCAGCTTAGGTGGAGTTTCTGGAAACACCATATATTTT
TRBV7-8	.	.	TRBJ1-5	CASSRGARLVDQPQHF	TGTGCCAGCAGCAGAGGGGCCCGGTTGGTGGATCAGCCCCAGCATTTT
TRBV4-1	.	TRBD2	TRBJ2-1	CASSPHSGISYNEQFF	TGCGCCAGCAGCCCTCATAGCGGGATCTCCTACAATGAGCAGTTCTTC
TRBV4-2	once	.	TRBJ2-2	CASSQGAGVAGELFF	TGTGCCAGCAGCCAAGGAGCGGGCGTGGCCGGGGAGCTGTTTTTT
TRBV2	.	.	TRBJ2-1	CASSVGSRGEQFF	TGTGCCAGCAGTGTAGGGTCCCGGGGTGAGCAGTTCTTC
TRBV3-1/TRBV3-2	.	TRBD2	TRBJ2-5	CASSQPWETSGQETQYF	TGTGCCAGCAGCCAACCCTGGGAGACTAGCGGACAAGAGACCCAGTACTTC
TRBV25-1	.	.	TRBJ1-3	CASSPRGSGNTIYF	TGTGCCAGCAGTCCCAGGGGCTCTGGAAACACCATATATTTT
TRBV7-9	.	.	TRBJ2-5	CASSPRAETQYF	TGTGCCAGCAGCCCCAGGGCGGAGACCCAGTACTTC
TRBV6-6	.	TRBD1	TRBJ1-1	CASSPLRGRSEAFF	TGTGCCAGCAGTCCACTCAGGGGGCGGAGTGAAGCTTTCTTT
TRBV6-5	.	TRBD1	TRBJ1-2	CASSYGGTANYGYTF	TGTGCCAGCAGTTACGGGGGGACAGCGAACTATGGCTACACCTTC
TRBV6-2/TRBV6-3	.	TRBD2	TRBJ2-7	CASSYSGTRYEQYF	TGTGCCAGCAGTTACTCGGGGACTAGGTACGAGCAGTACTTC
TRBV29-1	.	.	TRBJ1-1	CSARGGWTEAFF	TGCAGCGCCCGGGGGGGTTGGACTGAAGCTTTCTTT
TRBV5-4	once	TRBD1	TRBJ1-3	CASSFGTGGSGNTIYF	TGTGCCAGCAGCTTTGGGACAGGGGGTTCTGGAAACACCATATATTTT
TRBV9	once	TRBD2	TRBJ2-1	CASSVALGLAGVNEQFF	TGTGCCAGCAGCGTAGCTCTGGGGCTAGCGGGAGTCAATGAGCAGTTCTTC
TRBV27	.	.	TRBJ1-1	CASSLAGRAEAFF	TGTGCCAGCAGTTTGGCCGGGAGGGCTGAAGCTTTCTTT
TRBV19	.	TRBD1	TRBJ2-7	CASTKTGTGGRLGEQYF	TGTGCCAGTACCAAAACGGGGACAGGGGGCCGGTTGGGCGAGCAGTACTTC
TRBV5-1	.	.	TRBJ2-5	CASSLAGVETQYF	TGCGCCAGCAGCTTGGCGGGAGTGGAGACCCAGTACTTC
TRBV27	.	TRBD1	TRBJ1-4	CASSSDRGHRTTNEKLFF	TGTGCCAGCAGTTCGGACAGGGGGCATCGGACAACTAATGAAAAACTGTTTTTT
TRBV28	.	.	TRBJ1-5	CASSMLGGGRQPQHF	TGTGCCAGCAGTATGCTTGGCGGGGGGCGGCAGCCCCAGCATTTT
TRBV15	.	.	TRBJ2-1	CATSQDTNEQFF	TGTGCCACCAGCCAGGACACCAATGAGCAGTTCTTC
TRBV30	.	TRBD1	TRBJ1-1	CAWSVWAGGPNTEAFF	TGTGCCTGGAGTGTATGGGCAGGGGGCCCCAACACTGAAGCTTTCTTT
TRBV6-5	once	TRBD2	TRBJ2-1	CASSYSSGAGYNEQFF	TGTGCCAGCAGTTACTCGAGCGGGGCGGGTTACAATGAGCAGTTCTTC
TRBV18	.	.	TRBJ1-3	CASSTGNSGNTIYF	TGTGCCAGCTCTACCGGGAACTCTGGAAACACCATATATTTT
TRBV6-5	.	TRBD2	TRBJ2-2	CASSRLAGTVGELFF	TGTGCCAGCAGTCGGTTAGCGGGAACGGTCGGGGAGCTGTTTTTT